This T cell receptor beta chain was documented in a study of cytomegalovirus exposure and HLA in healthy donors. Findings and caveats of the study: Relative to equally common others, HLA-associated TCR beta chains showed greater clonal expansion in a later analysis. Immune exposure information available was restricted to CMV serostatus.

In germline, CDR1 is SGHTA, CDR2 FQGNSA. V dropped 3 bases and J dropped 4 bases, with 15 bases sitting between them. The CDR3 covers 15 residues. A word on this clone: Its antigen remains unknown.

Use of 60 Vbeta and 13 Jbeta primers characterized the PCR. Clones were read by immunoSEQ multiplex PCR, and TCRdb kept only the in-frame ones, dropping some. The data contain some 160,000 clones, approximately 79% of them singletons. The rearrangement joins TRBV7-2 to TRBJ1-1, with D maybe TRBD1 (5 bases). The TCR originated in a male donor in good health and CMV-seronegative. Sequenced: PBMCs. CDR3 nucleotide sequence: TGTGCCAGCAGCTTTAACCCAGGGATTGCCACTGAAGCTTTCTTT. It codes for CASSFNPGIATEAFF.